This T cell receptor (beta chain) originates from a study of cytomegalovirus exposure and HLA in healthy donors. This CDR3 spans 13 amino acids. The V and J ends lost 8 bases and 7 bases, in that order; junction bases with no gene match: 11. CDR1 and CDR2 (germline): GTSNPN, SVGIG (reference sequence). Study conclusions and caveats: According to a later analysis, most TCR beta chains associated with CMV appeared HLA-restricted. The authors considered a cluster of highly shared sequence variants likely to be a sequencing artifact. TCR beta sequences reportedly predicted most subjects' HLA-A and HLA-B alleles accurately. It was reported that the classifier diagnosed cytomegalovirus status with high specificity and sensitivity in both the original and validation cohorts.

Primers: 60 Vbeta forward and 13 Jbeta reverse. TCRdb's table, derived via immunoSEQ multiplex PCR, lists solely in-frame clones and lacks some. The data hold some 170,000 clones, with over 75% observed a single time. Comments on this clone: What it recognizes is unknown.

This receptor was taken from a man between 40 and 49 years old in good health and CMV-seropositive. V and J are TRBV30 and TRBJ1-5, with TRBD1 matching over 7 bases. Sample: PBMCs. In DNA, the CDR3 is TGTGCCGGGGACAGCGGCTTGGGGCAGCCCCAGCATTTT. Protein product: CAGDSGLGQPQHF.